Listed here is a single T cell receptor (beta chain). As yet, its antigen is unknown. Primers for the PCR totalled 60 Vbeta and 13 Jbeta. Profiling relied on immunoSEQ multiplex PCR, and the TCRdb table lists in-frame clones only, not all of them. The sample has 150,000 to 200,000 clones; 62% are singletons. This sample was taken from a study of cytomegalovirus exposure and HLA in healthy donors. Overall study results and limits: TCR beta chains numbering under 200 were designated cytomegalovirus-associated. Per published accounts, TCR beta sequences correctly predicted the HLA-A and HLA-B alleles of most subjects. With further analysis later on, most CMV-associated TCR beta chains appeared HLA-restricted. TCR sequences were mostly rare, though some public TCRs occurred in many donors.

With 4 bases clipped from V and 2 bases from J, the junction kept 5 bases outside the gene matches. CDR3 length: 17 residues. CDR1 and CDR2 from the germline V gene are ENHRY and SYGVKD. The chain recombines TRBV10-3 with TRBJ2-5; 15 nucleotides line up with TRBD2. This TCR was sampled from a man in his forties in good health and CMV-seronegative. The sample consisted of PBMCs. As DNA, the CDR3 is TGTGCCATCAGTGGGACTAGCGGGGGGGGTGGGCAAGAGACCCAGTACTTC. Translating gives CAISGTSGGGGQETQYF.